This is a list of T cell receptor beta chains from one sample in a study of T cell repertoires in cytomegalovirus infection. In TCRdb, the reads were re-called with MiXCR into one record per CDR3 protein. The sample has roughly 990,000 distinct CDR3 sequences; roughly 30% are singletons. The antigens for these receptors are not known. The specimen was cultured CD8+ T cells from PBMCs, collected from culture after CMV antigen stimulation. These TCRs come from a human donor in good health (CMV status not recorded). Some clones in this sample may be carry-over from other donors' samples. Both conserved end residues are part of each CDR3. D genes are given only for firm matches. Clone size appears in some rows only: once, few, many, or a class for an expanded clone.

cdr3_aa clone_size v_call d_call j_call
CASRIGRTDTDTQYF few TRBV12-3/TRBV12-4 . TRBJ2-3
CATSEGARDTGELFF . TRBV24-1 . TRBJ2-2
CASSEALAGGQETQYF few TRBV6-1 TRBD2 TRBJ2-5
CASSYTTGGYEQYF few TRBV6-5 TRBD1 TRBJ2-7
CASSLRTGESDEQFF once TRBV9 TRBD1 TRBJ2-1
CASSFGNRGLKDTEAFF . TRBV5-5 TRBD1 TRBJ1-1
CASSSSLTDSYEQYF . TRBV4-1 . TRBJ2-7
CASSQGAGLYGYTF few TRBV6-6 TRBD1 TRBJ1-2
CSARRRDNSPLHF few TRBV20-1 . TRBJ1-6
CASSLPVTGPSKSGNTIYF many TRBV7-8 TRBD1 TRBJ1-3
CASTDLGTEAFF many TRBV12-3/TRBV12-4 . TRBJ1-1
CASSQDRAQETQYF . TRBV4-3 . TRBJ2-5
CASSFSFMAKNIQYF . TRBV6-1 . TRBJ2-4
CASSPWHGSSYNEQFF . TRBV7-2 . TRBJ2-1
CATGQTDEIMQYF few TRBV19 . TRBJ2-3
CASSQDRVNSGNTIYF few TRBV4-3 . TRBJ1-3
CSSNKGAFSTDTQYF few TRBV2 . TRBJ2-3
CASSSTAGGSNTGELFF few TRBV7-3 . TRBJ2-2
CATSREGQGGWNGYTF few TRBV15 TRBD1 TRBJ1-2
CASSQRGGAGASGELFF . TRBV7-6 . TRBJ2-2
CVSRRQGSEKLFF . TRBV27 TRBD1 TRBJ1-4
CASSLGVGTGDTQYF . TRBV5-4 . TRBJ2-3
CASSLLAGGLGQNTGELFF . TRBV6-5 TRBD2 TRBJ2-2
CASSIEIKLGVLTF . TRBV19 . TRBJ2-6
CAISEPYLLGTGGNAIYEQFF . TRBV10-3 TRBD1 TRBJ2-1
CASSPGTISYNEQFF few TRBV27 TRBD2 TRBJ2-1
CASSLSGQGVTDTQYF . TRBV27 TRBD1 TRBJ2-3
CARSLGKGYGYTF . TRBV5-3 . TRBJ1-2
CASSKGQGGNQPQHF . TRBV7-9 TRBD1 TRBJ1-5
CATNLTGDTDQAFF . TRBV24-1 . TRBJ1-1
CVSSPERTDDTGELFF once TRBV28 . TRBJ2-2
CASSERYRVDQPQHF . TRBV6-1 . TRBJ1-5
CASSSGAGVTDTQYF . TRBV6-5 . TRBJ2-3
CASSQVPGENTEAFF few TRBV4-1 . TRBJ1-1
CASSSPGRVPIWEQFF . TRBV28 . TRBJ2-1
CASSSTGPTSEAFF . TRBV6-5 TRBD1 TRBJ1-1
CASSQVAGTENSPLHF many TRBV4-1 . TRBJ1-6
CASSAPGQGAHEQFF . TRBV6-1 TRBD1 TRBJ2-1
CASSYKLLNTEAFF . TRBV6-2/TRBV6-3 . TRBJ1-1
CASTITPGQGFSPSSYNEQFF . TRBV7-9 TRBD1 TRBJ2-1
CASSTPGFVFQPQHF few TRBV19 . TRBJ1-5
CASSFGPDNEQFF few TRBV27 . TRBJ2-1
CAIGNYEQYF few TRBV10-3 . TRBJ2-7
CASRFDFYSNQPQHF . TRBV27 . TRBJ1-5
CASSLGGDRRNEQFF many TRBV7-2 . TRBJ2-1
CAIRLSTETNEQFF . TRBV10-3 . TRBJ2-1
CAFTDWRNTGELFF . TRBV5-4 . TRBJ2-2
CASSIFGNTEAFF . TRBV19 . TRBJ1-1
CSVGARDTGNTIYF few TRBV29-1 . TRBJ1-3
CASSPDSPNYGYTF few TRBV19 . TRBJ1-2
CASSITGADGYTF once TRBV19 . TRBJ1-2
CATSDLAWGDRSNQPQHF few TRBV24-1 TRBD1 TRBJ1-5
CASKWGGQGSYEQYF few TRBV6-5 TRBD1 TRBJ2-7
CASRATGQGLYGYTF . TRBV12-3/TRBV12-4 TRBD1 TRBJ1-2
CASTLDLSSYNEQFF many TRBV7-6 . TRBJ2-1
CASNDRGGNQPQHF . TRBV12-3/TRBV12-4 TRBD1 TRBJ1-5
CASSPTHVRAARKSSRGNTIYF . TRBV6-5 . TRBJ1-3